This T cell receptor (beta chain) was sequenced during a study of blood T cell repertoires in COVID-19. V shed 2 bases and J shed 1 base, with 11 bases lying between them. The CDR3 extends over 16 amino acids. Germline V gene lookup returns CDR1 SGHTA and CDR2 FQGNSA. This clone has only one observation. Study members were between about 18 and 100 years old and lived in 20 to 25 US regions. Researchers sorted participants into cohorts using their self-reported clinical history. Recovered status applied to Cohort 3 donors who had two consecutive negative PCRs. It also applied to those with clearance or with symptom resolution. Original processing methods: Scientists estimated how many nucleated cells there were by amplifying reference gene primers. Clones were read by immunoSEQ multiplex PCR, and TCRdb kept only the in-frame ones, dropping some. V, J and clone size reflect that table, while D and trimming were determined from the DNA. The data show 200,000 to 250,000 clones, 85% seen once.

The rearrangement uses TRBV7-2 and TRBJ2-2, with D maybe TRBD1 (5 bases). The clonotype originates from a man aged 35-49 years who had recovered from COVID-19. Sequencing was carried out using PBMCs or T cells enriched from blood (not recorded which). The CDR3 region has the DNA TGTGCCAGCAGCTTAAGTCTGGGGCAGAACACCGGGGAGCTGTTTTTT. It specifies CASSLSLGQNTGELFF.